The clone carrying this TCR beta chain was observed once. The data originate from a study of shared clonotypes between healthy human individuals. V lost 3 bases and J lost 2, with 11 bases in between. Germline loops: CDR1 MRHNA, CDR2 SNTAGT. CDR3 size: 15 residues. Clones were read by immunoSEQ multiplex PCR, and TCRdb kept only the in-frame ones, dropping some. Of over 2 million clones in the sample, approximately 94% were seen once. The naive CD8 population came from CD45RO-negative cells selected for CCR7, without terminally differentiated effector memory CD45RA+ cells. The sample taken for sequencing was naive CD8+ T cells sorted from blood. The chain employs TRBV6-4 and TRBJ1-5; D is uncertain. This clonotype was sampled from a man aged 18 to 30 in good health. The CDR3, as DNA: TGTGCCAGCAGTGAAAACAACATAGGCAATCAGCCCCAGCATTTT. Encoded protein: CASSENNIGNQPQHF.